The 22 T cell receptor beta chains reported below all come from one sample, sequenced in a study of blood T cell repertoires in COVID-19. TCRdb keeps only in-frame clones here, not all; method: immunoSEQ multiplex PCR. The profile covers about 260,000 clones, with approximately 89% appearing a single time and approximately 3% taken by the ten largest. Sequenced sample: PBMCs or T cells enriched from blood (not recorded which). The origin of the receptors is a man in his forties who had been exposed to COVID-19.

The genes are TRBV21-1 and TRBJ2-1; no DNA check was done on the table's D call, TRBD1. TRBV21-1 is noted as a pseudogene. This CDR3 is 15 amino acids long. This chain's CDR3 is CASSCRGLFYNEQFF. As DNA, the CDR3 is TGTGCCAGCAGTTGCAGGGGGCTTTTCTACAATGAGCAGTTCTTC.

The DNA of the CDR3 is TGCGCCAGCAGCTTGCAGCGGGAGCGAACAAATGAGCAGTTCTTC. It specifies CASSLQRERTNEQFF. V gene TRBV5-1 combines with J gene TRBJ2-1; 8 bases line up with TRBD2. This CDR3 spans 15 amino acids. Trimming cost V 1 base and J 7 bases; bases outside gene matches: 7. Germline V gives CDR1 SGHRS, CDR2 YFSETQ.

The chain uses TRBV30 and TRBJ2-2, with a possible D match to TRBD2 (6 bases). Trimming cost V 3 bases and J 6 bases, with 20 bases left between them. CDR1 is GTSNPN, CDR2 SVGIG, per germline (reference sequence). This CDR3 has 16 amino acids. CDR3 region: CAWSPRGGRGAGELFF. The CDR3 DNA is TGTGCCTGGAGCCCCCGAGGAGGGAGAGGGGCCGGGGAGCTGTTTTTT.

V usage is TRBV15 and J usage is TRBJ2-7; a weak D match, TRBD2 (5 bases). Trimming stripped 0 bases from V and 3 bases from J, with 12 bases between. Looked up from germline, CDR1 is LNHNV and CDR2 is YYDKDF (reference sequence). The CDR3 has 15 residues. The CDR3 nucleotides are TGTGCCACCAGCAGAGATGAGGGCAGAAACTACGAGCAGTACTTC. Translated, it gives CATSRDEGRNYEQYF.

This rearrangement joins TRBV7-2 to TRBJ2-1; D gene ambiguous. The V end lost 1 base, the J end lost 6 bases, and 13 bases lay between the germline ends. Germline V gene data show CDR1 as SGHTA and CDR2 as FQGNSA. This CDR3 is built from 15 residues. Here the CDR3 DNA reads TGTGCCAGCAGCTTAGGTGTGGTACAGACCAATGAGCAGTTCTTC. Translating gives CASSLGVVQTNEQFF.

The rearrangement uses TRBV15 and TRBJ1-5; 10 nucleotides align to TRBD1. Germline V gene lookup returns CDR1 LNHNV and CDR2 YYDKDF (reference sequence). The CDR3 consists of 16 residues. J lost 4 bases, V lost 3 bases, and 6 bases had no gene match. CDR3 sequence reads: CATSSLGQGINQPQHF. Here the CDR3 DNA reads TGTGCCACCAGCAGCCTGGGACAGGGGATTAATCAGCCCCAGCATTTT. The variable domain in full, with the rest retrieved from reference TRBV15 and TRBJ1-5, is DAMVIQNPRYQVTQFGKPVTLSCSQTLNHNVMYWYQQKSSQAPKLLFHYYDKDFNNEADTPDNFQSRRPNTSFCFLDIRSPGLGDTAMYLCATSSLGQGINQPQHFGDGTRLSIL.

The V gene is TRBV9, the J gene TRBJ2-2; TRBD2 is a possible D gene (5 bases). The CDR3 sequence is 16 residues long. V was shortened by 1 base and J by 6 bases, with 16 bases between the two germline ends. CDR1 is SGDLS, CDR2 YYNGEE, per germline. The chain's CDR3 is CASSVSSGRLAGELFF. The CDR3 bases are TGTGCCAGCAGCGTATCGTCGGGGAGATTGGCCGGGGAGCTGTTTTTT.

The V gene is TRBV20-1, the J gene TRBJ2-6; unclear D gene. V lost 3 bases and J 0 bases, leaving 9 bases between the germline ends. Germline CDR1 reads DFQATT; CDR2 reads SNEGSKA (reference sequence). The CDR3 extends over 15 amino acids. In nucleotides, the CDR3 is TGCAGTGCTAGTAACGTCTACTCTGGGGCCAACGTCCTGACTTTC. It translates to CSASNVYSGANVLTF.

The genes are TRBV3-1 (or the pseudogene TRBV3-2) and TRBJ2-4; 10 nucleotides match TRBD2. Trimming cost V 4 bases and J 5 bases; bases outside gene matches: 8. The germline gives CDR1 LGHDT, CDR2 YNNKEL (reference sequence). This CDR3 spans 16 amino acids. CDR3 protein: CASSLSLAGAENIQYF. In nucleotides, the CDR3 is TGTGCCAGCAGCCTTAGTCTAGCGGGAGCGGAAAACATTCAGTACTTC.

This chain links TRBV3-1 (or the pseudogene TRBV3-2) with TRBJ1-3; D is ambiguous. V lost 10 bases and J 2 bases, leaving 15 bases between the germline ends. CDR3 length: 14 residues. Germline V gene lookup returns CDR1 LGHDT and CDR2 YNNKEL (reference sequence). The CDR3 nucleotides read TGTGCCACTACCCCCAGGTATCCTGGAAACACCATATATTTT. Translating it yields CATTPRYPGNTIYF.

V gene TRBV19 combines with J gene TRBJ2-7; D is ambiguous. The germline V gene encodes CDR1 LNHDA and CDR2 SQIVND (reference sequence). The CDR3 contains 15 residues. Trimming removed 4 bases at V and 0 bases at J, with 13 bases between. CDR3 DNA: TGTGCCAGTAGTAGTGCGGCGTGGAGCTCCTACGAGCAGTACTTC. Translation gives CASSSAAWSSYEQYF.

This clone came up once. V usage is TRBV4-3 and J usage is TRBJ2-1; D gene uncertain. Trimming cost V 0 bases and J 0 bases, with 6 bases left between them. CDR1 LGHNA and CDR2 YSLEER come from the germline V gene. The CDR3 has 15 amino acids. The CDR3 DNA sequence: TGCGCCAGCAGCCAAGACCCAAACTCCTACAATGAGCAGTTCTTC. It codes for CASSQDPNSYNEQFF.

This clone has more than one count but fewer than ten. Here the CDR3 DNA reads TGTGCCAGCAGCGTAGAACTCCTGAACACCGGGGAGCTGTTTTTT. Translated, it gives CASSVELLNTGELFF. The chain couples TRBV9 to TRBJ2-2; D is unresolved. With 0 bases removed from V and 1 base from J, the gap between germline ends came to 7 bases. Germline CDR1 and CDR2: SGDLS and YYNGEE. CDR3 length equals 15 residues.

J is TRBJ2-1 and V is TRBV3-1 (or the pseudogene TRBV3-2); D gene ambiguous. The CDR3 is 11 residues long. Germline CDR1 is LGHDT and CDR2 is YNNKEL (reference sequence). Trimming left V 1 base short and J 9 bases short, with 4 bases between. CDR3 sequence (DNA): TGTGCCAGCAGCCAAGGACTTGAGCAGTTCTTC. It codes for CASSQGLEQFF.

The genes are TRBV27 and TRBJ2-5; D ambiguous. This CDR3 is built from 13 residues. Between the trimmed V and J ends, which lost 4 bases and 6 bases, there was a span of 12 bases. The germline CDR1 and CDR2 sequences are MNHEY and SMNVEV (reference sequence). CDR3 protein: CASSSHSEKTQYF. The CDR3 DNA reads as TGTGCCAGCAGTTCCCACTCCGAGAAGACCCAGTACTTC.

This rearrangement joins TRBV5-1 to TRBJ1-4; D perhaps matches TRBD1 (5 bases). Deletions cut 3 bases from V and 5 bases from J, with 20 bases between. The CDR3 is 17 residues long. Germline CDR1 reads SGHRS; CDR2 reads YFSETQ. The CDR3 DNA reads as TGCGCCAGCAGCTCAACCGCCTCCGACAGTGGAAATGAAAAACTGTTTTTT. This sequence encodes CASSSTASDSGNEKLFF.

The V gene is TRBV30, the J gene TRBJ1-5; D is unclear. Trimming left V 0 bases short and J 4 bases short, with 13 bases between. CDR1 GTSNPN and CDR2 SVGIG come from the germline V gene (reference sequence). There are 15 residues in the CDR3. CDR3 nucleotides: TGTGCCTGGAGTGTAGGGAGTCTGTCGAATCAGCCCCAGCATTTT. Protein sequence: CAWSVGSLSNQPQHF.

The rearrangement joins TRBV28 to TRBJ1-2; 11 positions match TRBD1. V was clipped by 6 bases and J by 5 bases; unmatched bases: 5. CDR3 size: 14 residues. Germline assignment: CDR1 MDHEN and CDR2 SYDVKM. CDR3 DNA sequence: TGTGCCAGCAGACTCGGACAGGGGGCTTATGGCTACACCTTC. It yields the protein CASRLGQGAYGYTF.

The chain uses TRBV5-1 and TRBJ1-3, with a tentative D call TRBD1 (5 bases). Germline V lookup: CDR1 SGHRS, CDR2 YFSETQ. The CDR3 totals 14 residues. Trimming pared 4 bases from V and 2 bases from J, leaving 10 bases between. The CDR3 loop reads CASSQTGAGNTIYF. CDR3 in DNA: TGCGCCAGCAGCCAAACGGGGGCTGGAAACACCATATATTTT.

The J gene is TRBJ2-1, the V gene TRBV11-2; D perhaps matches TRBD2 (5 bases). V was shortened by 4 bases and J by 6 bases, with 10 bases between the two germline ends. CDR1 and CDR2 from the germline V gene are SGHAT and FQNNGV. The CDR3 extends over 13 amino acids. In DNA form, the CDR3 reads TGTGCCAGCAGCTCGGACTTTGTCAATGAGCAGTTCTTC. Translating it yields CASSSDFVNEQFF.

V is TRBV7-2 and J is TRBJ2-7; maybe TRBD1 (5 bases). Trimming took off 5 bases at V and 12 bases at J, with 23 bases between the two ends. Looked up from germline, CDR1 is SGHTA and CDR2 is FQGNSA. CDR3 size: 14 residues. Here the CDR3 reads CASSPRTASRRGYF. Here the CDR3 DNA reads TGTGCCAGCAGCCCCCGGACGGCCAGCAGAAGGGGGTACTTC.

The rearrangement links TRBV7-2 to TRBJ1-1; a weak D match, TRBD1 (6 bases). V was trimmed by 6 bases and J by 1 base, leaving 21 bases between them. The CDR3 contains 17 residues. The V gene's germline CDR1 is SGHTA and CDR2 FQGNSA. CDR3 in DNA: TGTGCCAGCAGAGAAGGGGGGGGCGGCTTTGGGAACACTGAAGCTTTCTTT. Translating gives CASREGGGGFGNTEAFF. Full variable domain (rest looked up from reference TRBV7-2 and TRBJ1-1): GAGVSQSPSNKVTEKGKDVELRCDPISGHTALYWYRQSLGQGLEFLIYFQGNSAPDKSGLPSDRFSAERTGGSVSTLTIQRTQQEDSAVYLCASREGGGGFGNTEAFFGQGTRLTVV.